The T cell receptor (beta chain) under discussion was sequenced for a study of T cells in Graves' hyperthyroidism and ophthalmopathy (dated by TCRdb to between 2019 and 2020). A note on the overall study: Peripheral blood samples were taken at initial diagnosis, before any treatment was given. Whether ophthalmopathy could be predicted prospectively was tested in an independent validation cohort made up of fewer than 20 hyperthyroidism patients plus 17 patients who later progressed to ophthalmopathy. TCR Vbeta CDR3 sequencing of around 130 peripheral blood samples (about 45 ophthalmopathy, about 80 hyperthyroidism and around 17 progressor patients) is reported in the paper. Once sampling was done, hyperthyroidism patients were given methimazole at a starting dose of 30 mg daily, whereas ophthalmopathy patients were given high-dose intravenous methylprednisolone. In addition, the study compared T-cell repertoires in thyroid tissue and in blood from 6 or 7 Graves' hyperthyroidism patients. The roughly 91 discovery patients were randomly divided into training and test sets at a 7:3 ratio. TCR V-J signatures able to tell the groups apart were searched for in a discovery cohort of some 100 patients, of whom more than 40 had Graves' ophthalmopathy and about 60 had stable Graves' hyperthyroidism.

Here is what the overall study found, with its caveats: Sample size was not statistically predetermined, and investigators were not blinded to group allocation. In validation, progression to ophthalmopathy was predicted by the model with approximately 67% sensitivity and nearly 75% specificity, a median of about 6 months before onset. Ophthalmopathy was separated from stable hyperthyroidism by a 13 V-J signature model, with about 88% sensitivity and around 81% specificity obtained in cross-validation and 80%/75% obtained in testing. Most expanded thyroid clonotypes (frequency above 0.001) were also found in blood, which suggests that blood repertoires may mirror thyroid immune responses.

The TCR beta CDR3 regions were amplified from the RNA transcripts. For the first round of RT-PCR on the TCR CDR3, the HTBI primer set was used together with the Qiagen OneStep RT-PCR kit. Libraries were constructed in a second round of multiplex PCR, after which size selection and purification were performed. Libraries were sequenced paired-end with 100 bp reads on an Illumina HiSeq2000. As for the original processing: SOAPnuke was used to process the raw data, removing reads that contained adapters or uncalled bases, had a mean Phred below 15, or lacked an exact match to the constant primer or identifier. High-quality paired reads were merged using COPE v1.2.5, and each unique nucleotide sequence was defined as a clonotype. MiTCR v1.1 was used to align the clonotypes against IMGT TRBV, TRBD and TRBJ reference segments. The analysis included only V-J combinations with a frequency above 0.0001, which together covered roughly 99% of the repertoires. The TCS score was defined as F50 (clonal expansion) divided by E x V (chaos), with BLOSUM62-based TCRdist calculated between CDR3 peptides within each V-J. Welch's t-statistics and random forest reduced roughly 530 V-J features to roughly 13, which were used in a naive Bayes classifier (R e1071). TCRdb reanalyzed the raw reads on its own, using fastp at Q25 for trimming and MiXCR for clone calling, and kept in-frame beta chains. Rows are unified per CDR3 protein, each entry keeping the most common DNA and genes. TCRdb's processing, not the study's, gives the V and J calls here. In all, the sample holds around 260,000 distinct CDR3 sequences, and under 30% of those were seen once. Over 25% of the sample is in the top ten clones.

The hyperthyroidism patients were between 18 and 65 years old and newly diagnosed, with a disease duration of less than 2 months. Exclusion was applied to patients with uncontrolled infections, other autoimmune diseases, pregnancy or lactation. Clinical symptoms, serum thyroxine and TRAb, thyroid ultrasound, and orbital computed tomography formed the basis for the diagnoses. For progressor patients, blood was drawn at the first diagnosis of hyperthyroidism, before any ophthalmopathy symptoms had appeared. PBMCs were separated from under 12 ml of fresh peripheral blood using Ficoll-Paque density gradient centrifugation. Patients classed as progressors first received a Graves' hyperthyroidism diagnosis and then went on to develop ophthalmopathy during follow-up. Total RNA was extracted with Trizol reagent, and quality was checked on an Agilent 2100 Bioanalyzer. Based on the germline V gene (reference sequence), the CDR1 and CDR2 sequences are DFQATT and SNEGSKA. From the cysteine up to the phenylalanine, the CDR3 has a length of 13 residues. CDR3 DNA only is kept here, 39 bases in frame from base 1. The germline ends are 9 bases apart after V is trimmed by 2 bases and J by 2 bases.

About this clonotype itself: Its antigen has not been determined. Base quality data are lacking; no much larger clone is found one base away.

The sequencing sample was made of blood. The sequence was obtained from a man aged 40-49 years with Graves' hyperthyroidism that later progressed to Graves' ophthalmopathy. The V gene is TRBV20-1 and the J gene is TRBJ2-5; no D gene call is confident. The CDR3 protein is CSARFLGQETQYF. The DNA sequence is TGCAGTGCTAGATTTTTGGGGCAAGAGACCCAGTACTTC.